This T cell receptor beta chain was identified in a study of cytomegalovirus exposure and HLA in healthy donors. This clone turned up a few times. With 60 Vbeta and 13 Jbeta primers, the PCR was carried out. TCRdb's copy holds only in-frame clones and misses some; the assay was immunoSEQ multiplex PCR. The sample has under 200,000 clones; roughly 74% are singletons. The V gene's germline CDR1 is LNHDA and CDR2 SQIVND (reference sequence). V was shortened by 3 bases and J by 2 bases, with 10 bases between the two germline ends. CDR3 length: 15 residues. Sequenced: PBMCs. The receptor comes from a woman between 35 and 50 years old in good health and CMV-seropositive. V and J are TRBV19 and TRBJ2-2; D remains ambiguous. CDR3 coding DNA: TGTGCCAGTAGTATTAGTACCCATAACACCGGGGAGCTGTTTTTT. Translated, it gives CASSISTHNTGELFF. The whole variable domain, remainder taken from reference TRBV19 and TRBJ2-2, is DGGITQSPKYLFRKEGQNVTLSCEQNLNHDAMYWYRQDPGQGLRLIYYSQIVNDFQKGDIAEGYSVSREKKESFPLTVTSAQKNPTAFYLCASSISTHNTGELFFGEGSRLTVL.